This T cell receptor (beta chain) was obtained from a study of HIV-infected children after antiretroviral therapy interruption. This CDR3 region has 14 residues. The germline V gene has CDR1 MNHNY and CDR2 SVGAGI (reference sequence). Trimming removed 5 bases from V and 0 bases from J, with 5 bases in between. Treatment described: PENTA 11 planned treatment interruption arm or continuous ART arm. A 3' RACE protocol on RNA, with unique molecular identifiers, produced the TCR library. TCRdb redid the calling of the 3' RACE reads with MiXCR, one entry per CDR3 protein. The table has over 35,000 distinct CDR3 sequences, about 6.5% seen once. Ten or more counts support this clonotype.

This clonotype was obtained from a pool of human donors with HIV. J is TRBJ1-6 and V is TRBV6-6, with unresolved D. The specimen was CD45RA+ CD4+ T cells from PBMCs, pooled from several time points, collected from a donor given antiretroviral therapy, either interrupted or continuous. The sample's subset: naive CD4+ CD45RA+ CD45RO- T cells. CDR3 region: CASSAGSYNSPLHF. The CDR3 DNA follows: TGTGCCAGCAGTGCGGGCTCCTATAATTCACCCCTCCACTTT.